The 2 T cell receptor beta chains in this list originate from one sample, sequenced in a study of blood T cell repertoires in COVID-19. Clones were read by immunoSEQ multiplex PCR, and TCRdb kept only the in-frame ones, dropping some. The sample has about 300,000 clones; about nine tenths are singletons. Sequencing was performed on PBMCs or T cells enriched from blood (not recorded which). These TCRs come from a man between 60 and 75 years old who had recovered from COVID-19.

CDR3 sequence reads: CASSLDRDRGPGTEAFF. CDR3 nucleotides: TGTGCCAGCAGCTTAGATCGGGACAGGGGGCCGGGCACTGAAGCTTTCTTT. The J gene is TRBJ1-1, the V gene TRBV11-2; 12 positions match TRBD1. With V trimmed by 0 bases and J by 4 bases, 6 bases remained unmatched. Germline assignment: CDR1 SGHAT and CDR2 FQNNGV. This CDR3 contains 17 residues.

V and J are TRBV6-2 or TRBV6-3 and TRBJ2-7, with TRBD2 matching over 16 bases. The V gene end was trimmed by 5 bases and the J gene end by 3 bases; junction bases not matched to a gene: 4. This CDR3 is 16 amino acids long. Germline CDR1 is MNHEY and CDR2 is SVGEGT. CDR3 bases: TGTGCCAGCAGTCCCGGGACTAGCGGGAGGGACTACGAGCAGTACTTC. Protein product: CASSPGTSGRDYEQYF.